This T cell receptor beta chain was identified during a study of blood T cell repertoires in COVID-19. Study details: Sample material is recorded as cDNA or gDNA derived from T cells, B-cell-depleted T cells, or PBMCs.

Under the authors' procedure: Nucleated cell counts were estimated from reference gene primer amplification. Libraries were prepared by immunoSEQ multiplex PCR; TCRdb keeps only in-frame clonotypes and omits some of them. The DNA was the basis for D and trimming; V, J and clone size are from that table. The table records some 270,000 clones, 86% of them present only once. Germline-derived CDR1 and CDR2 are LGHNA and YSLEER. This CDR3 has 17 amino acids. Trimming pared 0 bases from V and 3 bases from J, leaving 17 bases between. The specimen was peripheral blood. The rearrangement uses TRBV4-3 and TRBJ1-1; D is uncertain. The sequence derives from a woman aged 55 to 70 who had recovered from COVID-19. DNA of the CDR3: TGCGCCAGCAGCCAAGATTTTGGCAGGCCACTGTACACTGAAGCTTTCTTT. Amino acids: CASSQDFGRPLYTEAFF.